The following is a TCR beta chain sequence with its context. The sample holds one count of this clone. The target of this receptor is not known. Base qualities were left out, and no much larger clone turns up one base away. The protocol used for the library was the immunoSEQ multiplex PCR assay. The authors processed their data as follows. A statistical classification framework was developed to diagnose cytomegalovirus status using the catalog of TCR beta chain sequences. In TCRdb, the immuneACCESS table is reduced to in-frame sequences with V and J assigned. These tables do not hold every clone; where another copy was compared, an unresolved V gene accounts for under half, and the others remain unexplained. V, J and clone size reflect that table, while D and trimming were determined from the DNA. Across this sample there are about 200,000 clones, with roughly 88% seen only once. The ten biggest clones cover roughly 1.5% of the sample.

The entry originates in a study of cytomegalovirus exposure and HLA in healthy donors (TCRdb year 2017). Background on the whole study: According to a later analysis, one platform produced both the 100 to 150 validation repertoires and the 666 repertoires of the first cohort. To predict cytomegalovirus infection status, the study brought together high-throughput TCR immunosequencing, statistical association of individual TCRs with disease status, and machine learning. Besides the first cohort of around 670 subjects, a separate validation cohort made up of some 110 different subjects was used. The study aimed to test whether signatures of past pathogen exposure could be identified by cataloging public T cell receptors.

Study-level results and caveats: A total of 164 TCR beta chains were listed by the study as associated with cytomegalovirus. Across donors, most TCR sequences were observed very rarely, whereas some public TCRs were present in many individuals. Cytomegalovirus status was reported to be diagnosed by the classifier with high specificity and sensitivity in both the original and validation cohorts. Of the cluster scores, roughly 95% were above 0 in a later analysis, which found that TCRs clustered in the first cohort also tended to co-occur in the 95 to 150 validation repertoires. All 120 or so repertoires were used to score co-occurrence in the validation cohort in a later analysis, because that analysis had no HLA typing for the cohort. The authors suggested that the approach could potentially be generalized to other disease states and immunological phenotypes. In vitro tests confirmed that a few of the cytomegalovirus-associated TCR beta chains recognize cytomegalovirus antigens.

The donors were included in the validation cohort of some 110 subjects, a group kept apart from the roughly 690-subject first cohort. Cut back by 2 bases and 1 base, the V and J ends lie 7 bases apart. Including cysteine and phenylalanine, the CDR3 has 14 amino acids. Here the CDR3 DNA is all that survives: 42 bases in frame from base 1. Per the germline V gene, KGHSH is the CDR1 and LQKENI is the CDR2. The receptor's source is a woman in her late teens or twenties in good health and CMV-seronegative. The chain uses TRBV18 and TRBJ2-3; no D gene is confidently identified. Sequencing input: PBMCs. DNA sequence: TGTGCCAGCTCACCAAAGACTGGCACAGATACGCAGTATTTT. Its product reads: CASSPKTGTDTQYF.